The clone carrying this T cell receptor beta chain was found a few times. Its antigen is currently unknown. This cohort consisted of healthy bone marrow donors. Amplification used 60 Vbeta primers and 13 Jbeta primers. Sequencing was performed with immunoSEQ multiplex PCR; in TCRdb, only in-frame clones are kept and a portion is missing. The table has about 130,000 clones, 78% seen once; the top ten hold about 11%. The sample comes from a study of cytomegalovirus exposure and HLA in healthy donors. The study, taken as a whole, reports: Later analysis showed most CMV-associated TCR beta chains appearing HLA-restricted. In an earlier analysis, productive rearrangement rates for most beta V segments clustered near 87% or 30%.

Trimming removed 7 bases from V and 2 bases from J, with 21 bases in between. The CDR3 runs to 16 residues. Germline values: CDR1 SEHNR, CDR2 FQNEAQ (reference sequence). The material sequenced was PBMCs. The chain joins TRBV7-9 to TRBJ2-7; D possibly corresponds to TRBD2 (6 bases). The clonotype was recovered from a man aged 30-40 years in good health and CMV-seropositive. The DNA for the CDR3 is TGTGCCAGCACCATTAGGAGGGGTGAGGGTGCCTACGAGCAGTACTTC. Residues: CASTIRRGEGAYEQYF.